This T cell receptor (beta chain) was identified during a study of blood T cell repertoires in COVID-19. Study-level information: Researchers got acute and convalescent COVID-19 samples from the United States, Italy and Spain. From T cells, B-cell-depleted T cells, or PBMCs came the material, which was cDNA or gDNA.

Per the original data handling: Amplification of reference gene primers provided the estimated nucleated cell counts. Some clones are missing from TCRdb's copy, which holds only in-frame ones; the method was immunoSEQ multiplex PCR. V, J and clone size derive from that table, while D and trimming were established from the DNA sequence. The table includes about 60,000 clones, 65% to 90% detected once. Germline assignment: CDR1 SGHNT and CDR2 YYREEE (reference sequence). V lost 2 bases, J lost 5 bases, and 16 bases lay in between. The CDR3 consists of 16 residues. This chain connects TRBV5-4 to TRBJ1-4; unclear D gene. The sample consisted of peripheral blood. This clonotype was obtained from a man in his fifties or sixties with acute or convalescent COVID-19. CDR3 DNA: TGTGCCAGCAGCTTATGGTCTGCCGGAGGGAATGAAAAACTGTTTTTT. Translated, it gives CASSLWSAGGNEKLFF.